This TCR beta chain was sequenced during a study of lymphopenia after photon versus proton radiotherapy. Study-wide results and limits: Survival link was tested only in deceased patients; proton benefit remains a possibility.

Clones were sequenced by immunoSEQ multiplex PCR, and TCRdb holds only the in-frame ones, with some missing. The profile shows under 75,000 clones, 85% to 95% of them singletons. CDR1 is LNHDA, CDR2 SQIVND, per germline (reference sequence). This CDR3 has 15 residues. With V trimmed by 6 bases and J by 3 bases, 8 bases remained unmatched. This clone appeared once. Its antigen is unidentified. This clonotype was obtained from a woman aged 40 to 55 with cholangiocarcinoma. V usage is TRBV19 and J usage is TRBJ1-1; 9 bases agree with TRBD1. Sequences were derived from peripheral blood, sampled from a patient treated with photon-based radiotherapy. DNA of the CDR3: TGTGCCAGTAGACCGCCCGGGACAGGGTACACTGAAGCTTTCTTT. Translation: CASRPPGTGYTEAFF.